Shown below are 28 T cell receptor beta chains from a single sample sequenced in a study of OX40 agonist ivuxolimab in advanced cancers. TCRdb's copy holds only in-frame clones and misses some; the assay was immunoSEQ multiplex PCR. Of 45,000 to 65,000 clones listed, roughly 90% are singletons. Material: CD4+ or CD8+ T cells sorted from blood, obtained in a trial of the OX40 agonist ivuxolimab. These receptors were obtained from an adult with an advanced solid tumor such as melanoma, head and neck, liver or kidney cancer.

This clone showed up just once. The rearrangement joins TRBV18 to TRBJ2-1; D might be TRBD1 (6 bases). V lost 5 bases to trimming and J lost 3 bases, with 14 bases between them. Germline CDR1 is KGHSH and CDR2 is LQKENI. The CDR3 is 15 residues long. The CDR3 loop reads CASSLQGIGYNEQFF. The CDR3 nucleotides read TGTGCCAGCTCATTACAGGGAATCGGCTACAATGAGCAGTTCTTC.

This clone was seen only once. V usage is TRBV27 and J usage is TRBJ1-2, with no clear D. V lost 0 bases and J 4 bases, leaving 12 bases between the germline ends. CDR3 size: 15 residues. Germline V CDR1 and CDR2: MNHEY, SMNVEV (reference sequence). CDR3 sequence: CASSLSLGWAYGYTF. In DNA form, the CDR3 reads TGTGCCAGCAGTTTATCCCTTGGGTGGGCCTATGGCTACACCTTC.

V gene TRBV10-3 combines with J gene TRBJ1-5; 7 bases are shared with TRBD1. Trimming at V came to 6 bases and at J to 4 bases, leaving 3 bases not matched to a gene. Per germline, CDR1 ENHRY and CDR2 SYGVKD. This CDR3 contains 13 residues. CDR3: CAISGDRNQPQHF. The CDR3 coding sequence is TGTGCCATCAGCGGGGACAGAAATCAGCCCCAGCATTTT.

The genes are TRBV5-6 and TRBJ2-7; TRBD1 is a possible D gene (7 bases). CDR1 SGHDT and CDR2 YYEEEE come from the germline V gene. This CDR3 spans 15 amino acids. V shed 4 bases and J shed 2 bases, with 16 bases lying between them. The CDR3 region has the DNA TGTGCCAGCAGCCGGGAGACAGGGATCACCTACGAGCAGTACTTC. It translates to CASSRETGITYEQYF.

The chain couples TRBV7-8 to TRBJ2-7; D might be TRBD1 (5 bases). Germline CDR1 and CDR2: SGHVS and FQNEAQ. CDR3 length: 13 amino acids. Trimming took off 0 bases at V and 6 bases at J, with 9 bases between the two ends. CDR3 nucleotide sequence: TGTGCCAGCAGCTTAGCAGGGGTTGGCGAGCAGTACTTC. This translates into CASSLAGVGEQYF.

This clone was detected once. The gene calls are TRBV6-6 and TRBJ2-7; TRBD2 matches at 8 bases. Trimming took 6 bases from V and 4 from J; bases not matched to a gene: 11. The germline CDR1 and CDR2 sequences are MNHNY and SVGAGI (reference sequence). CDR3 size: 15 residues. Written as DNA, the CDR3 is TGTGCCAGCAGACTGGGGCCGGGAGGGAATTACGAGCAGTACTTC. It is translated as CASRLGPGGNYEQYF.

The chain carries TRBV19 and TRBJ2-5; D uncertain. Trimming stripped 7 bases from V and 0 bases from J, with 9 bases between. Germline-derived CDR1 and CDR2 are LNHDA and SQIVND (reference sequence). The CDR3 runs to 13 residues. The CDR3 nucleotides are TGTGCCAGTAACCCTGTGTACCAAGAGACCCAGTACTTC. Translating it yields CASNPVYQETQYF.

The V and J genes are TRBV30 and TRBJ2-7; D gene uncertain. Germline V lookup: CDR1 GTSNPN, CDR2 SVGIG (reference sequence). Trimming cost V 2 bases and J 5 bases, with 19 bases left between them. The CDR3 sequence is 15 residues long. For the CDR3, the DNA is TGTGCCTGGAGTTGGCTACCCTCCGCAGAGGACGAGCAGTACTTC. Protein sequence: CAWSWLPSAEDEQYF.

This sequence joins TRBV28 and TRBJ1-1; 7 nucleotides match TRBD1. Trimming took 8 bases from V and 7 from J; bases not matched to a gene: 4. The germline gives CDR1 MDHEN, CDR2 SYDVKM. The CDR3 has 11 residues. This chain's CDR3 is CASRDRVEAFF. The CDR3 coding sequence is TGTGCCAGCCGGGACAGAGTTGAAGCTTTCTTT. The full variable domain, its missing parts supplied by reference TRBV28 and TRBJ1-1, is DVKVTQSSRYLVKRTGEKVFLECVQDMDHENMFWYRQDPGLGLRLIYFSYDVKMKEKGDIPEGYSVSREKKERFSLILESASTNQTSMYLCASRDRVEAFFGQGTRLTVV.

The CDR3 region is CASTLTMNTEAFF. The CDR3 coding sequence is TGCGCCAGCACCCTAACTATGAACACTGAAGCTTTCTTT. The chain is built from TRBV5-1 and TRBJ1-1, with no clear D. V was clipped by 6 bases and J by 0 bases, with 9 bases between them. This CDR3 is built from 13 residues. Germline loops: CDR1 SGHRS, CDR2 YFSETQ.

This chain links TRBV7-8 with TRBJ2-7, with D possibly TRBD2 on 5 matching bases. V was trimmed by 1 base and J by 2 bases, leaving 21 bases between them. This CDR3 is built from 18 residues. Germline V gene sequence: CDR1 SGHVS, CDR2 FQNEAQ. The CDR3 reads CASSLVEVAGSKAYEQYF. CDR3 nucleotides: TGTGCCAGCAGCTTAGTGGAAGTTGCGGGCTCGAAGGCCTACGAGCAGTACTTC. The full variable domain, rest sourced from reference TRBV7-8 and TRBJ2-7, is GAGVSQSPRYKVAKRGQDVALRCDPISGHVSLFWYQQALGQGPEFLTYFQNEAQLDKSGLPSDRFFAERPEGSVSTLKIQRTQQEDSAVYLCASSLVEVAGSKAYEQYFGPGTRLTVT.

CDR3 loop: CAWSVGGYYTF. CDR3 bases: TGTGCCTGGAGTGTAGGAGGTTACTACACCTTC. V gene TRBV30 combines with J gene TRBJ1-2, with D uncertain. V was cut by 0 bases and J by 10 bases, with 9 bases left in between. Per the germline V gene, CDR1 is GTSNPN and CDR2 is SVGIG (reference sequence). The CDR3 has 11 amino acids. The variable domain in full, with the rest retrieved from reference TRBV30 and TRBJ1-2, is SQTIHQWPATLVQPVGSPLSLECTVEGTSNPNLYWYRQAAGRGLQLLFYSVGIGQISSEVPQNLSASRPQDRQFILSSKKLLLSDSGFYLCAWSVGGYYTFGSGTRLTVV.

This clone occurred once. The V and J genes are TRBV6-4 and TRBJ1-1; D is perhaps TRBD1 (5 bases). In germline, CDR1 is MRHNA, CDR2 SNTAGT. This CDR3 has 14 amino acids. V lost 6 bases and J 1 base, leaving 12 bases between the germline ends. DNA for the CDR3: TGTGCCAGCAGACCGGGACGGACGAACACTGAAGCTTTCTTT. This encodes CASRPGRTNTEAFF.

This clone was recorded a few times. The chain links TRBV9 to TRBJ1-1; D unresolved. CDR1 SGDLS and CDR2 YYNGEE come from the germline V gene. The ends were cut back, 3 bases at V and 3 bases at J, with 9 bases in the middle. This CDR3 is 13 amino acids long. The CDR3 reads CASSGSGHTEAFF. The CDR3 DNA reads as TGTGCCAGCAGCGGCTCCGGGCACACTGAAGCTTTCTTT.

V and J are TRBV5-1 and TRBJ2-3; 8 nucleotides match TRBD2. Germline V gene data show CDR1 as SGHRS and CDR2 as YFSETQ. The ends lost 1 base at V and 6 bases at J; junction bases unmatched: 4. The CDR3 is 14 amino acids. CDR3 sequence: CASSLTGGVDTQYF. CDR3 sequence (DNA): TGCGCCAGCAGCTTGACGGGAGGGGTGGATACGCAGTATTTT.

The CDR3 is CASSRGTGEGEQYF. In DNA form, the CDR3 reads TGCGCCAGCTCGCGAGGGACAGGGGAAGGAGAGCAGTACTTC. This chain uses TRBV10-1 with TRBJ2-7; 10 nucleotides align to TRBD1. V shed 8 bases, J shed 7 bases, and the junction held 11 bases outside the gene matches. Per germline, CDR1 WNHNN and CDR2 SYGVQD (reference sequence). The CDR3 sequence is 14 residues long.

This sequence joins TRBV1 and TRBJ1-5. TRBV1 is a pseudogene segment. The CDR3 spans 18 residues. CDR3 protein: CTSSQEAGGQTQLEPQHF. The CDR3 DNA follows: TGCACCAGCAGCCAAGAGGCCGGTGGTCAGACCCAGTTGGAGCCCCAGCATTTT.

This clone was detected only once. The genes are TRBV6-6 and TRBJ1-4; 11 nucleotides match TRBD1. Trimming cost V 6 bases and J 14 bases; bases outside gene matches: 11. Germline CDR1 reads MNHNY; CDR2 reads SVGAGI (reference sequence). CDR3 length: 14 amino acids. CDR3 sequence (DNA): TGTGCCAGCAGCTCTAGGACAGGGGGCTTGGATCTGTTTTTT. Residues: CASSSRTGGLDLFF.

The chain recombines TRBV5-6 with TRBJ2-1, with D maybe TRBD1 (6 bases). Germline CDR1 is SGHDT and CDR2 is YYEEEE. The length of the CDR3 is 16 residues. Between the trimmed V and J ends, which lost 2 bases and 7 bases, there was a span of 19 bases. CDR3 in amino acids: CASSFRQTGLWNEQFF. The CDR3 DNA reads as TGTGCCAGCAGCTTTCGGCAAACAGGGTTGTGGAATGAGCAGTTCTTC.

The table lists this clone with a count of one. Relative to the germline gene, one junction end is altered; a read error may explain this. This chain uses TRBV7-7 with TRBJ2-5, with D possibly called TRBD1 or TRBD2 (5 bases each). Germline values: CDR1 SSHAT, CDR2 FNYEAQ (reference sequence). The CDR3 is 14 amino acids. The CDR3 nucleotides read TGTGCTAGCAGCAGCGGCAGGGAGATAGAGACCCAGTACTTC. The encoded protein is CASSSGREIETQYF.

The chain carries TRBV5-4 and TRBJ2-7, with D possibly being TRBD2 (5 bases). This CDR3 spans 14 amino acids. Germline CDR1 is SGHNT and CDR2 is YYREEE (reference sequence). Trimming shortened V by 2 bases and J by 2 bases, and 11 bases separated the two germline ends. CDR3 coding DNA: TGTGCCAGCAGCTTATCAGGCGGGCCCTACGAGCAGTACTTC. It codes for CASSLSGGPYEQYF.

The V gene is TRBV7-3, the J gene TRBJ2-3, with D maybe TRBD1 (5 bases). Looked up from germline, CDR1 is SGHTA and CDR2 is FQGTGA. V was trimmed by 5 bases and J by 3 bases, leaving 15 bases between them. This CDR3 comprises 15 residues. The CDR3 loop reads CASSRTLTGTDTQYF. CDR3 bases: TGTGCCAGCAGCCGGACGCTTACAGGAACAGATACGCAGTATTTT.

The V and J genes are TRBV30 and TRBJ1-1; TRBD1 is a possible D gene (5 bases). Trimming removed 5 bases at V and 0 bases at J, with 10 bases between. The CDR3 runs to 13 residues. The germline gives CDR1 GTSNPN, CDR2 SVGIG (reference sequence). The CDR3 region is CAWGGWLNTEAFF. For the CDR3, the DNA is TGTGCCTGGGGGGGTTGGTTGAACACTGAAGCTTTCTTT.

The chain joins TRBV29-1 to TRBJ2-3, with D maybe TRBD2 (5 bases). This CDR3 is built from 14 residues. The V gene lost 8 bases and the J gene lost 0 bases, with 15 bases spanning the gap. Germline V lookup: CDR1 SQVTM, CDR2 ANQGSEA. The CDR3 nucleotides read TGCAGCTCCAACCGGCTAGCTAGCACAGATACGCAGTATTTT. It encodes CSSNRLASTDTQYF.

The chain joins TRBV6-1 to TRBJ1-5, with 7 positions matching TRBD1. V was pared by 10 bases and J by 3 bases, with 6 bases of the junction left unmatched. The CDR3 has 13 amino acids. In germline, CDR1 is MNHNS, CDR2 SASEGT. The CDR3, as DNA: TGTGCCACCCGACAGGGTAACAATCAGCCCCAGCATTTT. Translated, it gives CATRQGNNQPQHF.

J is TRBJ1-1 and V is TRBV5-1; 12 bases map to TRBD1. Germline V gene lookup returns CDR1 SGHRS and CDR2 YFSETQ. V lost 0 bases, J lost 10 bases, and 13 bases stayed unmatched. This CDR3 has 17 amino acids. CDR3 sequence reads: CASSLAGTGGTPERAFF. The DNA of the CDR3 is TGCGCCAGCAGCTTGGCCGGGACAGGGGGCACACCCGAAAGAGCTTTCTTT.

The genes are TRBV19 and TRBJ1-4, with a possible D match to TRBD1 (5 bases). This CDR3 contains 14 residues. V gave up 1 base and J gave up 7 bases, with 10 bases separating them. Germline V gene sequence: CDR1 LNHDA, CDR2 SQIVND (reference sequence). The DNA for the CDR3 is TGTGCCAGTAGTATAGCCCGGAGGGGTGAAAAACTGTTTTTT. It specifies CASSIARRGEKLFF.

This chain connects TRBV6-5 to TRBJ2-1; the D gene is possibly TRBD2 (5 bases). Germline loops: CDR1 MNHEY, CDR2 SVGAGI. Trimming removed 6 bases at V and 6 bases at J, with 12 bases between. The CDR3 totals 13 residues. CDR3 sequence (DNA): TGTGCCAGCAGCCGGACTCGCTCCAATGAGCAGTTCTTC. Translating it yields CASSRTRSNEQFF.